A selection of T cell receptor beta chains follows, all from one sample in a study of T cell responses to AZD1222 COVID-19 vaccine. Clones were read by immunoSEQ multiplex PCR, and TCRdb kept only the in-frame ones, dropping some. The data contain 110,000 or so clones, around 84% of them singletons. The specimen was peripheral blood, collected 28 days after the second AZD1222 dose. These TCRs come from an adult who received the AZD1222 COVID-19 vaccine. CDR3s include the opening cysteine and the closing phenylalanine or tryptophan. A D gene is named only where the DNA matches it firmly. Clone size is given for some rows only: seen once, a few or many times, or a class if the clone is expanded.

d_call	clone_size	v_call	j_call	cdr3_aa	cdr3_nt
TRBD2	NA	TRBV30	TRBJ2-7	CAWSERGGPYEQYF	TGTGCCTGGAGTGAGCGCGGGGGTCCCTACGAGCAGTACTTC
TRBD1	NA	TRBV5-1	TRBJ2-6	CASSLGQDSSGANVLTF	TGCGCCAGCAGCCTAGGACAGGATAGCTCTGGGGCCAACGTCCTGACTTTC
TRBD1	NA	TRBV6-5	TRBJ1-6	CASSPPGTGYSPLHF	TGTGCCAGCAGTCCCCCCGGGACAGGGTATTCACCCCTCCACTTT
TRBD1	NA	TRBV5-1	TRBJ1-3	CASSWGQASSGNTIYF	TGCGCCAGCAGCTGGGGACAGGCGAGCTCTGGAAACACCATATATTTT
TRBD1	many	TRBV7-9	TRBJ2-7	CATETGDSYEQYF	TGTGCCACCGAAACAGGGGACTCCTACGAGCAGTACTTC
NA	once	TRBV6-5	TRBJ1-2	CASSYSVGDGYTF	TGTGCCAGCAGTTACTCTGTAGGGGACGGCTACACCTTC
NA	NA	TRBV5-8	TRBJ1-4	CASSNGPGRRNEKLFF	TGTGCCAGCAGCAATGGGCCGGGGAGGAGGAATGAAAAACTGTTTTTT
TRBD2	NA	TRBV5-1	TRBJ2-3	CASSSTSESFTDTQYF	TGCGCCAGCAGCTCCACTAGCGAATCTTTCACAGATACGCAGTATTTT
TRBD1	NA	TRBV10-3	TRBJ2-7	CAIRGTGADLPRYF	TGTGCCATCAGAGGGACAGGGGCTGATCTACCTCGGTACTTC
TRBD1	NA	TRBV28	TRBJ2-3	CASRYRGRARTDTQYF	TGTGCCAGCAGGTACAGGGGGCGTGCACGCACAGATACGCAGTATTTT
NA	NA	TRBV7-8	TRBJ1-4	CASSGRWDNEKLFF	TGTGCCAGCAGCGGGCGGTGGGATAATGAAAAACTGTTTTTT
TRBD1	NA	TRBV19	TRBJ1-2	CASSPHSGQGDVGYTF	TGTGCCAGTAGCCCTCATTCGGGACAGGGGGATGTCGGCTACACCTTC
TRBD2	NA	TRBV7-9	TRBJ2-7	CASSPSGRHDEQYF	TGTGCCAGCAGCCCTAGCGGGAGACACGACGAGCAGTACTTC
NA	NA	TRBV18	TRBJ1-5	CASSPRGGGENQPQHF	TGTGCCAGCTCACCACGGGGGGGCGGGGAAAATCAGCCCCAGCATTTT
TRBD2	few	TRBV6-4	TRBJ2-1	CASSDGSGGHNEQFF	TGTGCCAGCAGTGACGGGAGCGGGGGGCACAATGAGCAGTTCTTC
NA	NA	TRBV6-5	TRBJ1-2	CASNVQGGGYTF	TGTGCCAGCAACGTACAGGGCGGAGGCTACACCTTC
TRBD2	NA	TRBV24-1	TRBJ2-2	CATSDPFRTSGPGELFF	TGTGCCACCAGTGACCCATTCAGGACTAGCGGACCCGGGGAGCTGTTTTTT
NA	NA	TRBV5-1	TRBJ2-1	CASSYRVANNEQFF	TGCGCCAGCAGCTATCGAGTTGCCAACAATGAGCAGTTCTTC
TRBD2	NA	TRBV18	TRBJ2-7	CASSLGTSGDYEQYF	TGTGCCAGCTCACTTGGGACTAGCGGGGACTACGAGCAGTACTTC
NA	NA	TRBV20-1	TRBJ2-7	CSARDVGEQYF	TGCAGTGCTAGAGATGTGGGGGAGCAGTACTTC
NA	once	TRBV19	TRBJ1-5	CASSREDSNQPQHF	TGTGCCAGTAGTAGGGAGGATAGCAATCAGCCCCAGCATTTT
NA	NA	TRBV5-4	TRBJ2-5	CASSLGTAYQETQYF	TGTGCCAGCAGCTTGGGAACCGCGTACCAAGAGACCCAGTACTTC
NA	NA	TRBV24-1	TRBJ2-1	CATSDSGPVRAQFF	TGTGCCACCAGTGATTCGGGGCCCGTACGGGCGCAGTTCTTC
NA	NA	TRBV7-6	TRBJ2-1	CASSLDHTYEQFF	TGTGCCAGCAGCTTAGATCATACATATGAGCAGTTCTTC
NA	NA	TRBV9	TRBJ1-5	CASSPGAAENQPQHF	TGTGCCAGCAGCCCCGGAGCAGCAGAAAATCAGCCCCAGCATTTT
NA	NA	TRBV6-1	TRBJ1-1	CASSDNEDREAFF	TGTGCCAGCAGTGATAATGAGGACAGAGAAGCTTTCTTT
NA	NA	TRBV7-2	TRBJ1-1	CASSSRPTNTEAFF	TGTGCCAGCAGCAGCCGCCCGACAAACACTGAAGCTTTCTTT
NA	NA	TRBV4-1	TRBJ2-7	CASSHLSEPHYEQYF	TGCGCCAGCAGCCACCTTTCCGAGCCTCATTACGAGCAGTACTTC
NA	NA	TRBV4-3	TRBJ1-1	CASSQVPTKEGDTEAFF	TGCGCCAGCAGCCAAGTACCGACAAAGGAGGGGGACACTGAAGCTTTCTTT
TRBD1	few	TRBV19	TRBJ2-7	CASSPVTGYSYEQYF	TGTGCCAGTAGTCCCGTGACAGGGTATTCCTACGAGCAGTACTTC
NA	NA	TRBV30	TRBJ1-6	CAWSLNSPLHF	TGTGCCTGGAGTCTAAATTCACCCCTCCACTTT
TRBD2	NA	TRBV7-2	TRBJ2-7	CASSWSSGTYEQYF	TGTGCCAGCAGCTGGTCCAGCGGGACCTACGAGCAGTACTTC
NA	NA	TRBV12-5	TRBJ2-1	CASRLDGNEQFF	TGTGCTAGTCGACTAGACGGTAATGAGCAGTTCTTC
TRBD1	NA	TRBV20-1	TRBJ1-2	CSAITGEGYTF	TGCAGTGCCATAACAGGGGAGGGCTACACCTTC
NA	NA	TRBV3-1/TRBV3-2	TRBJ1-5	CASSPSEGPQHF	TGTGCCAGCAGCCCTTCAGAGGGGCCCCAGCATTTT
NA	NA	TRBV15	TRBJ1-1	CATSRSIGTEAFF	TGTGCCACCAGCAGGAGTATCGGAACTGAAGCTTTCTTT
NA	NA	TRBV28	TRBJ1-5	CASSLFPFTGQGGQPQHF	TGTGCCAGCAGTTTATTCCCATTTACAGGACAAGGGGGTCAGCCCCAGCATTTT